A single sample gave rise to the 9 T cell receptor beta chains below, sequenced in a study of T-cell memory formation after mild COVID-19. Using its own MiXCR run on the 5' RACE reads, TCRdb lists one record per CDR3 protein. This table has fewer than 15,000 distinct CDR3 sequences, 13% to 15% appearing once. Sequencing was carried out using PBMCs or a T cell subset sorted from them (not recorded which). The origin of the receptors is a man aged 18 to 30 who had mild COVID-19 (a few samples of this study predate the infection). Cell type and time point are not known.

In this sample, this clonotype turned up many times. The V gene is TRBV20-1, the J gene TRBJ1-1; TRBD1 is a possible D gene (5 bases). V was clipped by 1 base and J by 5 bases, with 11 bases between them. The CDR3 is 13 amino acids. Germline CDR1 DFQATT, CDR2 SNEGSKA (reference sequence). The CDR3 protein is CSARVNEGTEAFF. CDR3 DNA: TGCAGTGCTAGAGTGAACGAGGGGACTGAAGCTTTCTTT.

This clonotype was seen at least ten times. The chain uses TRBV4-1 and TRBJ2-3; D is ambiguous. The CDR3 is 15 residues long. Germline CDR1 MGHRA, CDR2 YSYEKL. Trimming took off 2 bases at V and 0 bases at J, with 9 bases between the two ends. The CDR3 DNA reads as TGCGCCAGCAGCCAAACCCTGGACAGCACAGATACGCAGTATTTT. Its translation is CASSQTLDSTDTQYF.

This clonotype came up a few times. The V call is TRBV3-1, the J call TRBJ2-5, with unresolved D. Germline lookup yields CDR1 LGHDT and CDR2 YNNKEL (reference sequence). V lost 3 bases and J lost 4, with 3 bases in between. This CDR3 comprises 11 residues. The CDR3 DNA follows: TGTGCCAGCAGCCATAGAGAGACCCAGTACTTC. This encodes CASSHRETQYF.

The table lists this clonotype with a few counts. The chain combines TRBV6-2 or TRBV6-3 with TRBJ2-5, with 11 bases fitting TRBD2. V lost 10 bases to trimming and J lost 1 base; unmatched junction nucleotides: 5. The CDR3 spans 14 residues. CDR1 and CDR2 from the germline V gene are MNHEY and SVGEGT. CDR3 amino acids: CAISGLAVQETQYF. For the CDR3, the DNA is TGTGCCATTTCGGGACTAGCGGTCCAAGAGACCCAGTACTTC.

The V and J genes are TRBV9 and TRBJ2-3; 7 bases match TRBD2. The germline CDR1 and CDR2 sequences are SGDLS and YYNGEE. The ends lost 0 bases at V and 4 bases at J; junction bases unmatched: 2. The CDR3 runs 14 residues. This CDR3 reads CASSVAGGADTQYF. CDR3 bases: TGTGCCAGCAGCGTAGCGGGGGGAGCAGATACGCAGTATTTT.

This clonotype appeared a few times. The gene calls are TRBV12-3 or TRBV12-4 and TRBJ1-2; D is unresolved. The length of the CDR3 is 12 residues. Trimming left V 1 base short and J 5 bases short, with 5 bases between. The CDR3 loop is CASSLEWYGYTF. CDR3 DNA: TGTGCCAGCAGTTTAGAATGGTATGGCTACACCTTC.

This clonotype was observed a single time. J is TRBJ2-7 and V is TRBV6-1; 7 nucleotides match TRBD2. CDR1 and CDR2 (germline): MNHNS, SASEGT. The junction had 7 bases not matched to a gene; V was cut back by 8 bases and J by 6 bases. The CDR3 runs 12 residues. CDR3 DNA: TGTGCCAGCGGCCGGGACTACCTCGAGCAGTACTTC. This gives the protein CASGRDYLEQYF.

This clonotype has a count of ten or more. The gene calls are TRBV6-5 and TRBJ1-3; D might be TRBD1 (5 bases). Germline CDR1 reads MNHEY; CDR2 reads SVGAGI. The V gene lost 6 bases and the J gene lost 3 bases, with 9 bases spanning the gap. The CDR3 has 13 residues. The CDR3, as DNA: TGTGCCAGCAGCAGGGTGTATGGAAACACCATATATTTT. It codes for CASSRVYGNTIYF.

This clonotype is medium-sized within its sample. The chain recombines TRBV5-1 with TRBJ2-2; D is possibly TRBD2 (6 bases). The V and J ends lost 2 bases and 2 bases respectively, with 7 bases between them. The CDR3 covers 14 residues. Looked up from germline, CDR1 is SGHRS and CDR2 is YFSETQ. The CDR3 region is CASSLGTNTGELFF. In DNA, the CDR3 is TGCGCCAGCAGCTTAGGGACTAACACCGGGGAGCTGTTTTTT. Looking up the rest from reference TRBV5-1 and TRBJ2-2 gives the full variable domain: KAGVTQTPRYLIKTRGQQVTLSCSPISGHRSVSWYQQTPGQGLQFLFEYFSETQRNKGNFPGRFSGRQFSNSRSEMNVSTLELGDSALYLCASSLGTNTGELFFGEGSRLTVL.